This TCR beta chain was identified during a study of shared clonotypes between healthy human individuals. Turning to the study itself: Researchers assigned three CD4 naive, three CD4 memory, two CD8 naive and one CD8 memory plate to each donor.

Donors comprised healthy HIV-negative adults lacking recent acute infections or vaccinations. In the study's own analysis: Filtering differed since immunoSEQ provided only junctions, with no quality scores. Profiling relied on immunoSEQ multiplex PCR, and the TCRdb table lists in-frame clones only, not all of them. That table supplies the V and J calls and clone size; D and trimming were determined from the DNA. The repertoire consists of around 2.5 million clones, with 80% to 95% occurring once and the leading ten covering more than 0.35%. V lost 10 bases, J lost 2 bases, and 9 bases lay in between. CDR3 length equals 11 residues. Germline CDR1 reads MDHEN; CDR2 reads SYDVKM.

The chain combines TRBV28 with TRBJ2-7, with no clear D. The sequenced material came from naive CD4+ T cells from PBMCs. Subset specified: CD45RA+ positively selected. This receptor was taken from a man aged 18 to 30 in good health. Some clones in this sample may be carry-over from other donors' samples. CDR3 sequence reads: CATHRTYEQYF. Here the CDR3 DNA reads TGTGCCACCCACCGAACCTACGAGCAGTACTTC.